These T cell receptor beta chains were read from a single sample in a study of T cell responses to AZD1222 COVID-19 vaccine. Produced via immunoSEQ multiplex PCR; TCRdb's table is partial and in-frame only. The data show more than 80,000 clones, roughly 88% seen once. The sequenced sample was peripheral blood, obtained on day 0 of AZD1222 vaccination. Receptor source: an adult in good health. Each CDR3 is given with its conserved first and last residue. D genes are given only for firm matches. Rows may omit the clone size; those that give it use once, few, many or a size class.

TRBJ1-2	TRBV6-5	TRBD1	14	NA	TGTGCCAGCAGTAACCGGGACAGTAACTATGGCTACACCTTC	CASSNRDSNYGYTF
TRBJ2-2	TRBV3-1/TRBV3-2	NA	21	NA	TGTGCCAGCAGCCAAGATGCCGTAGGGACCCTAAACCCTGGGGACACCGGGGAGCTGTTTTTT	CASSQDAVGTLNPGDTGELFF
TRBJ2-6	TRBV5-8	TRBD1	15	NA	TGTGCCAGCAGAGACAGGGGTACTGGGGCCAACGTCCTGACTTTC	CASRDRGTGANVLTF
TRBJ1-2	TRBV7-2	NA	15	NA	TGTGCCAGCAGCTTATTCCAGCTGGCGAACTATGGCTACACCTTC	CASSLFQLANYGYTF
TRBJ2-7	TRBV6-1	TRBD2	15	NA	TGTGCCAGCAGTGAAGGACTAGCGGGAGCCTACGAGCAGTACTTC	CASSEGLAGAYEQYF
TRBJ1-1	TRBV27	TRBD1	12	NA	TGTGCCAGCAGACAGGGGACCACTGAAGCTTTCTTT	CASRQGTTEAFF
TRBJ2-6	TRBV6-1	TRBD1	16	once	TGTGCCAGCAGTGTTTACAGGGGAAACGGGGCCAACGTCCTGACTTTC	CASSVYRGNGANVLTF
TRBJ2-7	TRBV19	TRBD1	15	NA	TGTGCCAGTAGTAGGCCCGGGACAGCCTCCTACGAGCAGTACTTC	CASSRPGTASYEQYF
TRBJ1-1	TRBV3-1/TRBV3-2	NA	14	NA	TGTGCCAGCAGCCAAGAACGCTTCAGCACTGAAGCTTTCTTT	CASSQERFSTEAFF
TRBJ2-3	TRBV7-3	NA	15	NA	TGTGCCAGCAGCTTGACAGCGCAAGCCACAGATACGCAGTATTTT	CASSLTAQATDTQYF
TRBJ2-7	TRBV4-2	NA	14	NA	TGTGCCAGCAGCCAAGATCCCGACAGCTACGAGCAGTACTTC	CASSQDPDSYEQYF
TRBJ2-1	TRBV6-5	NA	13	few	TGTGCCAGCAAAGGACAGATTTACAATGAGCAGTTCTTC	CASKGQIYNEQFF
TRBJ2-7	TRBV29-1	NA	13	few	TGCAGCGGGGTGGGGGGTAGCGGCTACGAGCAGTACTTC	CSGVGGSGYEQYF
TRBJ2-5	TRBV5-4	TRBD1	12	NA	TGTGCCAGCAGCTACAGGGGTGAGACCCAGTACTTC	CASSYRGETQYF
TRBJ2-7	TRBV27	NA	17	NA	TGTGCCAGCAGTTTCGGGCCGGTAGCCGTGAGCTCCTACGAGCAGTACTTC	CASSFGPVAVSSYEQYF
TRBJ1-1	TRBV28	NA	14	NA	TGTGCCAGCAGTCCACAGGGAATGAACACTGAAGCTTTCTTT	CASSPQGMNTEAFF
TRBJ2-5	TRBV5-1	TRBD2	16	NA	TGCGCCAGCAGCCAGGCTAGCGGGAGGGCCCTGGAGACCCAGTACTTC	CASSQASGRALETQYF
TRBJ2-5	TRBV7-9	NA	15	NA	TGTGCCAGCACCCTTAGGGGGGACAGACAAGAGACCCAGTACTTC	CASTLRGDRQETQYF
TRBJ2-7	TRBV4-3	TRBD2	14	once	TGCGCCAGCAGTCCCGGGACTAGCGACTACGAGCAGTACTTC	CASSPGTSDYEQYF
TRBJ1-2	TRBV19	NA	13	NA	TGTGCCAGTAGTCCAGGACCGATCTATGGCTACACCTTC	CASSPGPIYGYTF
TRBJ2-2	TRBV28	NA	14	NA	TGTGCCAGCAGTTTAACAGGGAGGACCGGGGAGCTGTTTTTT	CASSLTGRTGELFF
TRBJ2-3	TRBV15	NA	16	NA	TGTGCCACCAGCAGAGTCCTAGGTGGTCGCACAGATACGCAGTATTTT	CATSRVLGGRTDTQYF
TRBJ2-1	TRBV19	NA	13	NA	TGTGCCAGTAGTGATGGGTTGTACAATGAGCAGTTCTTC	CASSDGLYNEQFF
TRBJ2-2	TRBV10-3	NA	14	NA	TGTGCCATCAGTGACCGACAGTCACCCGGGGAGCTGTTTTTT	CAISDRQSPGELFF
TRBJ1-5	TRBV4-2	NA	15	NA	TGTGCCAGCTCTGTTGGGTCTTTGGGCAATCAGCCCCAGCATTTT	CASSVGSLGNQPQHF
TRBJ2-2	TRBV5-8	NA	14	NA	TGTGCCAGCAGCTTGGTTCGGGGCACCGGGGAGCTGTTTTTT	CASSLVRGTGELFF
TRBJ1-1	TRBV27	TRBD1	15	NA	TGTGCCAGCAGTCTAAGGACAGGGGCGATGACTGAAGCTTTCTTT	CASSLRTGAMTEAFF
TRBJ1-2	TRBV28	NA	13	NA	TGTGCCAGCAGTTCCTGGACTGACTATGGCTACACCTTC	CASSSWTDYGYTF
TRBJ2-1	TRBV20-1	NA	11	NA	TGCAGTGCTGTAGGCGGGAATGAGCAGTTCTTC	CSAVGGNEQFF
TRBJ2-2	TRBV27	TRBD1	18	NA	TGTGCCAGCAGTTTGTGGACTGTTTTGGGACAGGGAAATGGGGAGCTGTTTTTT	CASSLWTVLGQGNGELFF
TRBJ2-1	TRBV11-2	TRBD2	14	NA	TGTGCCAGCAGCCCTGGCTACGGCGGGGGTGAGCAGTTCTTC	CASSPGYGGGEQFF
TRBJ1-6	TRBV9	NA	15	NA	TGTGCCAGCAGCGTAGCTGGGGCAGGCGGTTCACCCCTCCACTTT	CASSVAGAGGSPLHF
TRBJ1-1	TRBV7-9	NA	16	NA	TGTGCCAGCAGCCCCGGCCAGGCATGGGGGGATACTGAAGCTTTCTTT	CASSPGQAWGDTEAFF
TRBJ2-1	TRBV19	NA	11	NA	TGTGCCGGTAACAAAGATGATGAGCAGTTCTTC	CAGNKDDEQFF
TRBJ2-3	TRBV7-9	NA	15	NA	TGTGCCAGCAGCCCTCCAGGGGTTTCCACAGATACGCAGTATTTT	CASSPPGVSTDTQYF
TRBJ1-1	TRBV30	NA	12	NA	TGTGCCTGGAGGACCGGGAACACTGAAGCTTTCTTT	CAWRTGNTEAFF
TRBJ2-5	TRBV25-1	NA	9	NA	TGTGCCAGCGGAGAGACCCAGTACTTC	CASGETQYF